A selection of T cell receptor beta chains follows, all from one sample in a study of PD-L1 blockade in urothelial cancer. Sequenced by immunoSEQ multiplex PCR; TCRdb stores in-frame clones only, minus some. Among some 71,000 clones listed, approximately 84% were seen once. Sequencing was performed on PBMCs, taken around atezolizumab (anti-PD-L1) treatment. The receptors originated from a man aged 60 to 69 with urothelial cancer. The CDR3 runs from the conserved cysteine through the conserved F or W. The D gene is left open where the match is weak. Where a row states a size, it is once, few, many or the class of an expanded clone; other rows omit it.

J | size | V | D | DNA | CDR3
TRBJ2-1 | - | TRBV11-3 | TRBD2 | TGTGCCAGCAGCCCTGGGACTAGCGCGCATGAGCAGTTCTTC | CASSPGTSAHEQFF
TRBJ2-1 | - | TRBV9 | TRBD2 | TGTGCCAGCAGCCCCACCGGACTAGCCTACAATGAGCAGTTCTTC | CASSPTGLAYNEQFF
TRBJ2-7 | - | TRBV7-2 | TRBD2 | TGTGCCAGCAGCTCAGGCGGGGGGCCGTACGAGCAGTACTTC | CASSSGGGPYEQYF
TRBJ2-5 | - | TRBV5-1 | TRBD2 | TGCGCCAGCAGATGGGGACTAGCGGGACTCCAAGAGACCCAGTACTTC | CASRWGLAGLQETQYF
TRBJ2-3 | - | TRBV27 | - | TGTGCCAGCCGCGATCTGTACGGAGGGCGGGATAGCACAGATACGCAGTATTTT | CASRDLYGGRDSTDTQYF
TRBJ1-5 | - | TRBV7-8 | - | TGTGCCAGCAGCTTAGGTGGGGGGAATCAGCCCCAGCATTTT | CASSLGGGNQPQHF
TRBJ1-1 | - | TRBV14 | - | TGTGCCAGCAGCCAAGATCGGTGGGGAGTAAGTGAAGCTTTCTTT | CASSQDRWGVSEAFF
TRBJ2-5 | - | TRBV13 | TRBD2 | TGTGCCAGCAGCTTGGGGGGGGAAGAAGAGACCCAGTACTTC | CASSLGGEEETQYF
TRBJ2-1 | - | TRBV6-5 | TRBD2 | TGTGCCAGCAGTCCCGGACTAGCGGGGATCAATGAGCAGTTCTTC | CASSPGLAGINEQFF
TRBJ2-3 | - | TRBV5-6 | - | TGTGCCAGCAGCTCTGACTCAGATACGCAGTATTTT | CASSSDSDTQYF
TRBJ1-2 | - | TRBV5-1 | - | TGCGCCAGCAGCTTAAGTACGGGGGGCTATGGCTACACCTTC | CASSLSTGGYGYTF
TRBJ2-2 | - | TRBV15 | TRBD1 | TGTGCCACCAGCAGAGGGGACAGGGGGCGCGGCGGGGAGCTGTTTTTT | CATSRGDRGRGGELFF
TRBJ1-5 | - | TRBV27 | TRBD1 | TGTGCCAGCGGACAGGGAAGATTTCAGCCCCAGCATTTT | CASGQGRFQPQHF
TRBJ2-3 | few | TRBV10-1 | - | TGCGCCAGCAGTCCCAACACAGATACGCAGTATTTT | CASSPNTDTQYF
TRBJ2-1 | - | TRBV7-9 | TRBD2 | TGTGCCAGCAGCCCCGGTGGGGCGGGGGGGAATGAGCAGTTCTTC | CASSPGGAGGNEQFF
TRBJ2-5 | - | TRBV7-3 | TRBD2 | TGTGCCAGCAGCTTGGCGGGACTAGAGAAAGAGACCCAGTACTTC | CASSLAGLEKETQYF
TRBJ2-1 | - | TRBV5-6 | TRBD2 | TGTGCCAGCAGCTTGGCGGTTAGCGGGGGGGCCGGTGAGCAGTTCTTC | CASSLAVSGGAGEQFF
TRBJ1-6 | - | TRBV7-7 | - | TGTGCTAGCAGCTCTCCCGGGAGGGATAATTCACCCCTCCACTTT | CASSSPGRDNSPLHF
TRBJ2-1 | - | TRBV7-2 | TRBD1 | TGTGCCAGCAGCTATGACAGGGCCAATGAGCAGTTCTTC | CASSYDRANEQFF
TRBJ2-2 | - | TRBV4-1 | - | TGCGCCAGCAGCCAAGAGGAAAGGGGCGGCTGGACCGGGGAGCTGTTTTTT | CASSQEERGGWTGELFF
TRBJ2-2 | - | TRBV6-6 | - | TGTGCCAGCAGTTACGGCTTACAGGCCATCACCGGGGAGCTGTTTTTT | CASSYGLQAITGELFF
TRBJ1-1 | once | TRBV7-9 | TRBD1 | TGTGCCAGCAGCTTACCGACAGGGGAAGCTTTCTTT | CASSLPTGEAFF
TRBJ1-5 | - | TRBV5-4 | TRBD1 | TGTGCCAGCAGCTGGGACAGCCTCAATCAGCCCCAGCATTTT | CASSWDSLNQPQHF
TRBJ2-2 | - | TRBV5-1 | TRBD2 | TGCGCCAGCAGCTCTTGGACTAGCGGGGGGTTCACCGGGGAGCTGTTTTTT | CASSSWTSGGFTGELFF
TRBJ1-1 | - | TRBV7-8 | TRBD1 | TGTGCCAGCAGCCCGAGACCGGGACAGGGGAACACTGAAGCTTTCTTT | CASSPRPGQGNTEAFF
TRBJ2-2 | - | TRBV15 | TRBD1 | TGTGCCACCAGCAGAGAGACAGGGGGAAACACCGGGGAGCTGTTTTTT | CATSRETGGNTGELFF
TRBJ1-5 | - | TRBV2 | TRBD1 | TGTGCCAGCAGGACCGGGACAGGGTTGTTCGGCAATCAGCCCCAGCATTTT | CASRTGTGLFGNQPQHF
TRBJ2-7 | - | TRBV15 | - | TGTGCCACCAGCAGAGAGAAGGGGTTAGAGTACGAGCAGTACTTC | CATSREKGLEYEQYF
TRBJ1-6 | - | TRBV6-1 | - | TGTGCCAGCCTCCCGACGGAGTTTGATAATTCACCCCTCCACTTT | CASLPTEFDNSPLHF
TRBJ2-6 | - | TRBV11-2 | - | TGTGCCAGCAGCTTAGGTGGGAGTGGGGCCAACGTCCTGACTTTC | CASSLGGSGANVLTF
TRBJ1-4 | - | TRBV9 | - | TGTGCCAGCAGCGTAGTACCGGTAGCAACTAATGAAAAACTGTTTTTT | CASSVVPVATNEKLFF
TRBJ2-1 | few | TRBV6-5 | TRBD1 | TGTGCCAGCAGTTCCCTTGACAGGGCTGAGCAGTTCTTC | CASSSLDRAEQFF
TRBJ2-5 | - | TRBV6-1 | TRBD1 | TGTGCCAGCAGTGACCCCGGGACAGGGGGCTTAGAGACCCAGTACTTC | CASSDPGTGGLETQYF
TRBJ2-7 | - | TRBV27 | - | TGTGCCAGCAGCAATCAGGCCGGCTCCTACGAGCAGTACTTC | CASSNQAGSYEQYF
TRBJ1-1 | - | TRBV7-3 | - | TGTGCCAGCAGCCCCCAAGGGACACTAGGAGCTGAAGCTTTCTTT | CASSPQGTLGAEAFF
TRBJ1-6 | - | TRBV19 | TRBD1 | TGTGCCAGTAGTACACGGACAGGTTCACCCCTCCACTTT | CASSTRTGSPLHF
TRBJ2-7 | - | TRBV5-1 | TRBD1 | TGCGCCAGCAGCTTGCCACCGGGGACAGGACCTACCTACGAGCAGTACTTC | CASSLPPGTGPTYEQYF
TRBJ2-7 | - | TRBV6-6 | TRBD1 | TGTGCCAGCAGCGACGGGACAGGTCGTTTTGAGCAGTACTTC | CASSDGTGRFEQYF
TRBJ1-1 | - | TRBV2 | - | TGTGCCTCCCGACTCGACAGCAGACTGAACACTGAAGCTTTCTTT | CASRLDSRLNTEAFF
TRBJ2-5 | - | TRBV7-8 | - | TGTGCCAGCAGCTTAAGCCTAGCTCAAGAGACCCAGTACTTC | CASSLSLAQETQYF
TRBJ2-3 | - | TRBV5-1 | TRBD1 | TGCGCCAGCAGCTTGGTACAGGGGATAAGCACAGATACGCAGTATTTT | CASSLVQGISTDTQYF
TRBJ1-1 | - | TRBV7-9 | TRBD1 | TGTGCCAGCAGCCCTGGACAGGGATGGGCTGAAGCTTTCTTT | CASSPGQGWAEAFF
TRBJ2-5 | - | TRBV7-7 | TRBD1 | TGTGCTAGCAGCTTAGGGACAGGGAAAGAGACCCAGTACTTC | CASSLGTGKETQYF
TRBJ1-6 | once | TRBV10-3 | TRBD1 | TGTGCCATACAGGGGGCAAATAATTCACCCCTCCACTTT | CAIQGANNSPLHF
TRBJ1-2 | - | TRBV19 | TRBD1 | TGTGCCAGTAGTATGACTCCGGGACAGGGCGGAGGTGGCTACACCTTC | CASSMTPGQGGGGYTF